The 26 T cell receptor beta chains listed next were all sequenced from one sample in a study of shared clonotypes between healthy human individuals. Assay used: immunoSEQ multiplex PCR; TCRdb lists only in-frame clones, some missing. The sample records 1,500,000 or so clones, less than 99% being singletons. Specimen: naive CD4+ T cells sorted from blood. Subset here: CD45RA+ positively selected. These receptors came from a man aged 25-40 years in good health.

The V call is TRBV7-2, the J call TRBJ2-3; D is possibly TRBD1 (5 bases). CDR1 and CDR2 from the germline V gene are SGHTA and FQGNSA. This CDR3 has 16 amino acids. V lost 2 bases to trimming and J lost 0 bases, with 12 bases between them. Here the CDR3 DNA reads TGTGCCAGCAGCTTATTCTCTGGGGCTAGCACAGATACGCAGTATTTT. It codes for CASSLFSGASTDTQYF. The variable domain in full, completed from reference TRBV7-2 and TRBJ2-3, reads GAGVSQSPSNKVTEKGKDVELRCDPISGHTALYWYRQSLGQGLEFLIYFQGNSAPDKSGLPSDRFSAERTGGSVSTLTIQRTQQEDSAVYLCASSLFSGASTDTQYFGPGTRLTVL.

This chain joins TRBV2 and TRBJ2-5; D is uncertain. Trimming cost V 1 base and J 0 bases, with 6 bases left between them. The CDR3 contains 14 residues. Germline CDR1 is SNHLY and CDR2 is FYNNEI. DNA for the CDR3: TGTGCCAGCAGTGAAGTACAGTACCAAGAGACCCAGTACTTC. Translated: CASSEVQYQETQYF.

The chain uses TRBV5-1 and TRBJ2-1; D remains unclear. Deletions cut 4 bases from V and 6 bases from J, with 20 bases between. This CDR3 has 16 residues. Germline loops: CDR1 SGHRS, CDR2 YFSETQ. The chain's CDR3 is CASSPLGNGVLNEQFF. The CDR3 nucleotides are TGCGCCAGCAGCCCATTAGGGAATGGCGTTCTCAATGAGCAGTTCTTC. Using reference TRBV5-1 and TRBJ2-1 for the parts outside the CDR3, the full variable domain is KAGVTQTPRYLIKTRGQQVTLSCSPISGHRSVSWYQQTPGQGLQFLFEYFSETQRNKGNFPGRFSGRQFSNSRSEMNVSTLELGDSALYLCASSPLGNGVLNEQFFGPGTRLTVL.

This sequence joins TRBV10-1 and TRBJ2-5; D is unresolved. The CDR3 covers 11 residues. Germline V lookup: CDR1 WNHNN, CDR2 SYGVQD (reference sequence). The ends were cut back, 8 bases at V and 4 bases at J, with 8 bases in the middle. DNA for the CDR3: TGCGCCAGCCCGAACACAGAGACCCAGTACTTC. This gives the protein CASPNTETQYF.

The gene calls are TRBV7-2 and TRBJ2-7; possible D gene TRBD1, 5 bases. The CDR3 is 14 residues long. Looked up from germline, CDR1 is SGHTA and CDR2 is FQGNSA. Trimming left V 2 bases short and J 4 bases short, with 12 bases between. The DNA for the CDR3 is TGTGCCAGCAGCTTATCAGGGTCCCATTACGAGCAGTACTTC. Encoded protein: CASSLSGSHYEQYF.

The chain is built from TRBV5-1 and TRBJ2-7, with 8 bases that match TRBD1. Germline trimming cut 4 bases from V and 2 bases from J; bases unmatched to any gene: 5. Per the germline V gene, CDR1 is SGHRS and CDR2 is YFSETQ. CDR3 size: 14 residues. In DNA form, the CDR3 reads TGCGCCAGCAGCAGGGACAGGCCAACCTACGAGCAGTACTTC. This translates into CASSRDRPTYEQYF. Complete variable domain (other parts from reference TRBV5-1 and TRBJ2-7): KAGVTQTPRYLIKTRGQQVTLSCSPISGHRSVSWYQQTPGQGLQFLFEYFSETQRNKGNFPGRFSGRQFSNSRSEMNVSTLELGDSALYLCASSRDRPTYEQYFGPGTRLTVT.

The chain uses TRBV6-5 and TRBJ1-3; no definite D call. CDR1 MNHEY and CDR2 SVGAGI come from the germline V gene. The CDR3 is 15 residues long. With 5 bases removed from V and 0 bases from J, the gap between germline ends came to 11 bases. The chain's CDR3 is CASSPTANSGNTIYF. CDR3 DNA sequence: TGTGCCAGCAGTCCCACAGCGAACTCTGGAAACACCATATATTTT.

This clone appeared once. The genes are TRBV11-2 and TRBJ1-3; D is unclear. The germline CDR1 and CDR2 sequences are SGHAT and FQNNGV. This CDR3 has 14 residues. Trimming left V 0 bases short and J 4 bases short, with 7 bases between. CDR3 bases: TGTGCCAGCAGCTTAGAAGGGAAAGGAAACACCATATATTTT. Its translation: CASSLEGKGNTIYF.

The rearrangement uses TRBV5-4 and TRBJ1-2, with D possibly matching TRBD1 (6 bases). Germline CDR1 SGHNT, CDR2 YYREEE (reference sequence). CDR3 length: 14 amino acids. Trimming shortened V by 4 bases and J by 4 bases, and 14 bases separated the two germline ends. The CDR3: CASSLTGAGYGYTF. As DNA, the CDR3 is TGTGCCAGCAGCCTAACGGGGGCAGGCTATGGCTACACCTTC.

The rearrangement joins TRBV2 to TRBJ2-3, with no clear D. CDR1 SNHLY and CDR2 FYNNEI come from the germline V gene. CDR3 length: 15 amino acids. V was trimmed by 5 bases and J by 1 base, leaving 13 bases between them. The CDR3 here is CASSPYSIGTDTQYF. CDR3 coding DNA: TGTGCCAGCAGTCCATATAGCATAGGCACAGATACGCAGTATTTT.

The V gene is TRBV7-2, the J gene TRBJ1-5; D unclear. This CDR3 has 16 residues. V shed 3 bases and J shed 5 bases, with 17 bases lying between them. CDR1 and CDR2 from the germline V gene are SGHTA and FQGNSA. The CDR3 DNA sequence: TGTGCCAGCAGCTTTCAAGCCTGGACGTCAGATCAGCCCCAGCATTTT. Translating it yields CASSFQAWTSDQPQHF.

The chain uses TRBV5-1 and TRBJ2-7; maybe TRBD1 (5 bases). The V and J ends lost 4 bases and 3 bases respectively, with 20 bases between them. The CDR3 runs 16 residues. CDR1 and CDR2 (germline): SGHRS, YFSETQ. The CDR3 is CASSVARDSNFYEQYF. The CDR3 DNA sequence: TGCGCCAGCAGCGTCGCGCGTGACAGCAATTTCTACGAGCAGTACTTC. Full variable domain (missing parts from reference TRBV5-1 and TRBJ2-7): KAGVTQTPRYLIKTRGQQVTLSCSPISGHRSVSWYQQTPGQGLQFLFEYFSETQRNKGNFPGRFSGRQFSNSRSEMNVSTLELGDSALYLCASSVARDSNFYEQYFGPGTRLTVT.

The chain is built from TRBV19 and TRBJ1-2; D remains unclear. Germline V CDR1 and CDR2: LNHDA, SQIVND (reference sequence). The germline V and J ends were trimmed by 5 bases and 8 bases, with 12 bases remaining between them. The CDR3 has 12 residues. The CDR3 reads CASSPRLRGYTF. The CDR3 region has the DNA TGTGCCAGTAGTCCTCGTCTCAGGGGCTACACCTTC. Full variable domain (outside the CDR3, taken from reference TRBV19 and TRBJ1-2): DGGITQSPKYLFRKEGQNVTLSCEQNLNHDAMYWYRQDPGQGLRLIYYSQIVNDFQKGDIAEGYSVSREKKESFPLTVTSAQKNPTAFYLCASSPRLRGYTFGSGTRLTVV.

V usage is TRBV5-1 and J usage is TRBJ1-5; 7 bases are a match to TRBD1. The CDR3 length is 15 residues. Germline-derived CDR1 and CDR2 are SGHRS and YFSETQ. V lost 4 bases to trimming and J lost 5 bases; unmatched junction nucleotides: 9. The CDR3 bases are TGCGCCAGCAGCCATGGCCCAGGGGGGGATCAGCCCCAGCATTTT. It translates to CASSHGPGGDQPQHF.

The chain couples TRBV28 to TRBJ1-1; D gene uncertain. Germline loops: CDR1 MDHEN, CDR2 SYDVKM. Trimming removed 3 bases from V and 10 bases from J, with 9 bases in between. The CDR3 has 11 residues. DNA of the CDR3: TGTGCCAGCAGTTTGTCGGCTGGAGCTTTCTTT. This sequence encodes CASSLSAGAFF.

This chain links TRBV20-1 with TRBJ2-7; no firm D call. Germline CDR1 DFQATT, CDR2 SNEGSKA (reference sequence). V lost 3 bases and J 5 bases, leaving 8 bases between the germline ends. The CDR3 sequence is 11 residues long. In nucleotides, the CDR3 is TGCAGTGCTAGGCTAGTCGACGAGCAGTACTTC. Protein product: CSARLVDEQYF.

The J gene is TRBJ2-7, the V gene TRBV6-1; 7 bases map to TRBD2. Germline CDR1 and CDR2: MNHNS and SASEGT. V was clipped by 7 bases and J by 2 bases; unmatched bases: 8. There are 14 residues in the CDR3. CDR3 sequence: CASNPGLDAYEQYF. DNA for the CDR3: TGTGCCAGCAATCCTGGACTAGATGCCTACGAGCAGTACTTC.

The chain has TRBV28 and TRBJ2-7; D is uncertain. CDR3 length: 12 amino acids. V lost 5 bases and J 4 bases, leaving 9 bases between the germline ends. The germline V gene has CDR1 MDHEN and CDR2 SYDVKM. The CDR3 loop reads CASSPQRYEQYF. CDR3 coding DNA: TGTGCCAGCAGTCCCCAGAGGTACGAGCAGTACTTC.

The V call is TRBV27, the J call TRBJ2-4, with 9 bases that match TRBD1. This CDR3 is built from 14 residues. Losses at the gene ends were 4 bases for V and 9 bases for J; bases not matched to a gene: 7. CDR1 and CDR2 (germline): MNHEY, SMNVEV (reference sequence). In DNA, the CDR3 is TGTGCCAGCAGTTGGGGACAGGGCATCGGCATTCAGTACTTC. Translating gives CASSWGQGIGIQYF.

The rearrangement uses TRBV4-3 and TRBJ1-5; tentative D call: TRBD1 (5 bases). Trimming cost V 0 bases and J 4 bases, with 7 bases left between them. Germline V lookup: CDR1 LGHNA, CDR2 YSLEER. There are 14 residues in the CDR3. CDR3 nucleotides: TGCGCCAGCAGCCAAGACAGGGTAAATCAGCCCCAGCATTTT. Residues: CASSQDRVNQPQHF.

In this sample, this clone turned up once. V and J are TRBV11-3 and TRBJ2-7; 9 nucleotides agree with TRBD1. The CDR3 spans 14 residues. V shed 4 bases and J 5 bases; nucleotides not matched to a gene: 6. The germline V gene has CDR1 SGHNT and CDR2 YENEEA. For the CDR3, the DNA is TGTGCCAGCAGCTCGGGACAGGGCAGGGACGAGCAGTACTTC. Translating gives CASSSGQGRDEQYF.

The chain joins TRBV28 to TRBJ2-2, with 7 bases lining up with TRBD1. The CDR3 is 17 residues long. J was trimmed by 0 bases and V by 8 bases; bases with no gene match: 12. The germline V gene encodes CDR1 MDHEN and CDR2 SYDVKM. CDR3 in DNA: TGTGCCAGCCTTAATCCACGGGACAGTTCGAACACCGGGGAGCTGTTTTTT. It codes for CASLNPRDSSNTGELFF. The full variable domain, rest sourced from reference TRBV28 and TRBJ2-2, is DVKVTQSSRYLVKRTGEKVFLECVQDMDHENMFWYRQDPGLGLRLIYFSYDVKMKEKGDIPEGYSVSREKKERFSLILESASTNQTSMYLCASLNPRDSSNTGELFFGEGSRLTVL.

This chain links TRBV7-3 with TRBJ1-1; unclear D gene. Trimming left V 1 base short and J 1 base short, with 4 bases between. This CDR3 contains 13 residues. The germline CDR1 and CDR2 sequences are SGHTA and FQGTGA. The CDR3 nucleotides are TGTGCCAGCAGCTTAAGCCGGAACACTGAAGCTTTCTTT. The encoded protein is CASSLSRNTEAFF.

This clone was seen just once. This chain joins TRBV5-4 and TRBJ1-3, with D maybe TRBD1 (6 bases). The CDR3 covers 14 residues. The V and J ends lost 3 bases and 8 bases respectively, with 15 bases between them. Per the germline V gene, CDR1 is SGHNT and CDR2 is YYREEE (reference sequence). CDR3 bases: TGTGCCAGCAGCTCCAAACAGGGAGTAGACACCATATATTTT. It specifies CASSSKQGVDTIYF.

CDR3 nucleotides: TGTGCCAGCAGGCTGGGACTAGCGGCTAGCACAGATACGCAGTATTTT. The encoded protein is CASRLGLAASTDTQYF. This sequence joins TRBV5-4 and TRBJ2-3; TRBD2 matches at 11 bases. Losses at the gene ends were 5 bases for V and 0 bases for J; bases not matched to a gene: 5. From germline, CDR1 is SGHNT and CDR2 YYREEE (reference sequence). This CDR3 is 16 amino acids long.

The V gene is TRBV20-1, the J gene TRBJ2-7; D unclear. Per the germline V gene, CDR1 is DFQATT and CDR2 is SNEGSKA (reference sequence). The V end was cut by 1 base, the J end by 6 bases, with 7 bases between. The CDR3 contains 11 residues. The CDR3 loop reads CSARVQGEQYF. CDR3 sequence (DNA): TGCAGTGCTAGAGTACAAGGCGAGCAGTACTTC.